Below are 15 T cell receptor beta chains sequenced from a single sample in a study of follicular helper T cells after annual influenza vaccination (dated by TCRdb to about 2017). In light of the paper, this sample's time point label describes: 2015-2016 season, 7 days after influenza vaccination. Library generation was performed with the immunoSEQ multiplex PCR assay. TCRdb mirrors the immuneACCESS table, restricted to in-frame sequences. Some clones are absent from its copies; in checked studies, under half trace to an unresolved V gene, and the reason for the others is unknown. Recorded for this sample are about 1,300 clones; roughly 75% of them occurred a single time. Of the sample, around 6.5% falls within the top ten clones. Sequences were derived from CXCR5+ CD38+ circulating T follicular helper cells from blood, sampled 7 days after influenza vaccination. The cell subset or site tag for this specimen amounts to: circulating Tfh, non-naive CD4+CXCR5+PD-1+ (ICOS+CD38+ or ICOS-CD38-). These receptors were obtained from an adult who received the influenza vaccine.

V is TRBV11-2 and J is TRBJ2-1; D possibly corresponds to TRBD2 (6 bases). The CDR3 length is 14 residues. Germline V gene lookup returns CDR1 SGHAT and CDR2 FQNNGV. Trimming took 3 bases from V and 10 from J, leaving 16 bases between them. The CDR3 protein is CASSFNIGDSEQFF. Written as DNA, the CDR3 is TGTGCCAGCAGCTTCAATATAGGGGACTCAGAGCAGTTCTTC.

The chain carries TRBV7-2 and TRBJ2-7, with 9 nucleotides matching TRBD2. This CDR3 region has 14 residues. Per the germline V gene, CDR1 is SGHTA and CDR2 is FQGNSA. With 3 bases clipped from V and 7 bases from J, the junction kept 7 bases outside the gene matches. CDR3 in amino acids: CASSFTSGLSEQYF. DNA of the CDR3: TGTGCCAGCAGCTTCACTAGCGGGCTCTCTGAGCAGTACTTC.

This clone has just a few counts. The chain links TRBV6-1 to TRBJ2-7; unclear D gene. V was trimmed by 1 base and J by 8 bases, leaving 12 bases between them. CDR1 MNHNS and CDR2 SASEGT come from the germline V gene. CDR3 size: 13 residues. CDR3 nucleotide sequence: TGTGCCAGCAGTGAAGACATAGGACCCCAGCAGTACTTC. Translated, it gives CASSEDIGPQQYF.

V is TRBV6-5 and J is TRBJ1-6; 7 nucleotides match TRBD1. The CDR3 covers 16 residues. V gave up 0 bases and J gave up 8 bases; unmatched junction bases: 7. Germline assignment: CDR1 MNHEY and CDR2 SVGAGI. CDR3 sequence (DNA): TGTGCCAGCAGTTACTCGTTTGGGCAGGGGGATTCACCCCTCCACTTT. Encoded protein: CASSYSFGQGDSPLHF.

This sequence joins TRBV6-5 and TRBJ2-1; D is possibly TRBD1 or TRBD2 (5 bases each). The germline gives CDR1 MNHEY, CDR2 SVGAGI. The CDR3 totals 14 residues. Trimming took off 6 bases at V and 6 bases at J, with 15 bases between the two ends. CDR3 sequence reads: CASRFGTRANEQFF. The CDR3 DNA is TGTGCCAGCAGATTCGGGACCAGGGCCAATGAGCAGTTCTTC.

This chain's CDR3 is CASRTPQGVGEQYF. The CDR3 DNA sequence: TGTGCCAGTAGGACCCCCCAGGGAGTCGGGGAGCAGTACTTC. J is TRBJ2-7 and V is TRBV19, with D perhaps given as TRBD1 or TRBD2 (5 bases each). Germline loops: CDR1 LNHDA, CDR2 SQIVND (reference sequence). The CDR3 is 14 residues long. Trimming took 6 bases from V and 7 from J, leaving 19 bases between them. The variable domain in full, with the rest retrieved from reference TRBV19 and TRBJ2-7, is DGGITQSPKYLFRKEGQNVTLSCEQNLNHDAMYWYRQDPGQGLRLIYYSQIVNDFQKGDIAEGYSVSREKKESFPLTVTSAQKNPTAFYLCASRTPQGVGEQYFGPGTRLTVT.

CDR3 in amino acids: CASSLPTSTDTQYF. CDR3 DNA sequence: TGTGCCAGCAGTCTCCCTACTAGCACAGATACGCAGTATTTT. The chain recombines TRBV28 with TRBJ2-3; D is ambiguous. Trimming left V 5 bases short and J 0 bases short, with 9 bases between. CDR3 length equals 14 residues. The germline gives CDR1 MDHEN, CDR2 SYDVKM.

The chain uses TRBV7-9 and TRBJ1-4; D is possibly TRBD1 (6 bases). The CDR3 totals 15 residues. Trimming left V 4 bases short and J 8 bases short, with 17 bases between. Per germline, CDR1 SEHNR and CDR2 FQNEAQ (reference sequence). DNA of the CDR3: TGTGCCAGCAGCTCAGGGGAGTTTGGGAAGGAAAAACTGTTTTTT. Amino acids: CASSSGEFGKEKLFF.

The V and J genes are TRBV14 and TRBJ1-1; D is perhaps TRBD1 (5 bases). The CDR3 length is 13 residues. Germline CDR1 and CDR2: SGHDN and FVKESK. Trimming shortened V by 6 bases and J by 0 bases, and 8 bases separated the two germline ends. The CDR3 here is CASRGDVNTEAFF. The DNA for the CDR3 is TGTGCCAGCAGGGGGGACGTGAACACTGAAGCTTTCTTT.

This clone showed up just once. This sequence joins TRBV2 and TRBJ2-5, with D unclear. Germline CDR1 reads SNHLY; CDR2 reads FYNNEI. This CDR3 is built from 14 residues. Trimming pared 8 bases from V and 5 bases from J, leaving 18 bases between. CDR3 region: CASSPNVGGETQYF. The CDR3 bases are TGTGCCAGCTCCCCTAATGTGGGCGGCGAGACCCAGTACTTC. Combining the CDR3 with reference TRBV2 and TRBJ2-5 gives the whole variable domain EPEVTQTPSHQVTQMGQEVILRCVPISNHLYFYWYRQILGQKVEFLVSFYNNEISEKSEIFDDQFSVERPDGSNFTLKIRSTKLEDSAMYFCASSPNVGGETQYFGPGTRLLVL.

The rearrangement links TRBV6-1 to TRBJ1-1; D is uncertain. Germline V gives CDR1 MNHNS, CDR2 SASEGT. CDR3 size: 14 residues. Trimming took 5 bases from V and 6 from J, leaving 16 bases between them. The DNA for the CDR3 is TGTGCCAGCAGTAAATATAAGGATGTCGCTGAAGCTTTCTTT. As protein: CASSKYKDVAEAFF.

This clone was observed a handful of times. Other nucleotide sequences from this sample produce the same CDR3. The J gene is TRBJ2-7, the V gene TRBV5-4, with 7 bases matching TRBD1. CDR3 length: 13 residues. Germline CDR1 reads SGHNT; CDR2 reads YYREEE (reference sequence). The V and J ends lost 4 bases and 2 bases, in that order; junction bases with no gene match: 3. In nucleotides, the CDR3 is TGTGCCAGCAGCCCTAGGGGGCCCTACGAGCAGTACTTC. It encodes CASSPRGPYEQYF.

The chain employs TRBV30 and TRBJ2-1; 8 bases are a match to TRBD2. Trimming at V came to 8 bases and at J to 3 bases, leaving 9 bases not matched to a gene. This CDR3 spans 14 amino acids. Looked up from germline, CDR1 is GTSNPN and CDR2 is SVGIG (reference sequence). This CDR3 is CANRRGAVYNEQFF. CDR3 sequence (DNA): TGTGCCAACCGGCGGGGGGCCGTCTACAATGAGCAGTTCTTC.

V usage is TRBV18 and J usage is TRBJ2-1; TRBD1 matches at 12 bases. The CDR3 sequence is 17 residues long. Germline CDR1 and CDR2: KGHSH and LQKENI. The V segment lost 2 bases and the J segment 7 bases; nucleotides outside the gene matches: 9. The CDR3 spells CASSPRSPGQGANEQFF. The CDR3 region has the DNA TGTGCCAGCTCACCAAGGAGCCCGGGACAGGGGGCAAATGAGCAGTTCTTC.

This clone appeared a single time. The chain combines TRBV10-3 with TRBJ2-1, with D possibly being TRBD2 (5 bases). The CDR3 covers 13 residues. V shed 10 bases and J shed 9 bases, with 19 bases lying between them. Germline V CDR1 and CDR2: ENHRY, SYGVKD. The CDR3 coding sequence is TGTGCCACACAAAACTTAGAACGGGGTGAGCAGTTCTTC. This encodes CATQNLERGEQFF.